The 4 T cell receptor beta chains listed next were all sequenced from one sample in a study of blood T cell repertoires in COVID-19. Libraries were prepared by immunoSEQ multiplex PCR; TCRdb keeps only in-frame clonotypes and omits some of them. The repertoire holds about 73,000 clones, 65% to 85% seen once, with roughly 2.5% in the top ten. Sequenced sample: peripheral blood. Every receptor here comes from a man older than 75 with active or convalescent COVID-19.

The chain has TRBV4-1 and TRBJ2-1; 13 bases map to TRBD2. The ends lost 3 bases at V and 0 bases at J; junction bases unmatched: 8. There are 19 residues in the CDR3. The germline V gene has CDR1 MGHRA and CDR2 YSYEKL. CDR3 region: CASSQATSGGSYSYNEQFF. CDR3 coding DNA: TGCGCCAGCAGCCAGGCGACTAGCGGGGGGTCCTACTCCTACAATGAGCAGTTCTTC.

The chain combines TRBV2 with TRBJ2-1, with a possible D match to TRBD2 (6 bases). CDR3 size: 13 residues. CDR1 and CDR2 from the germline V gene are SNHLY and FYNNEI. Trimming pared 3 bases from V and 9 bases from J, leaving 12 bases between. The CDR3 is CASSEGTSFEQFF. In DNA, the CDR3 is TGTGCCAGCAGTGAGGGGACTTCCTTTGAGCAGTTCTTC.

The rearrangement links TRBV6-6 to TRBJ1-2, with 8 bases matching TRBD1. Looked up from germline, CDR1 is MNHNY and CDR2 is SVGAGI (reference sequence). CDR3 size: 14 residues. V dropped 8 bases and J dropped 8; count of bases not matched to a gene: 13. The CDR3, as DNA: TGTGCCAGCCGGACAGGGAACTCGGTTGAAGGCTACACCTTC. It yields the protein CASRTGNSVEGYTF.

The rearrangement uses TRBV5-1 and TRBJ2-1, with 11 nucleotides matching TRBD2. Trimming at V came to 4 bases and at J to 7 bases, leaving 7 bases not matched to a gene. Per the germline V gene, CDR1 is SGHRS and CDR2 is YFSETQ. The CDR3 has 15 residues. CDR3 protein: CASSALAGGQNEQFF. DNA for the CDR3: TGCGCCAGCAGCGCCCTAGCGGGGGGCCAGAATGAGCAGTTCTTC.